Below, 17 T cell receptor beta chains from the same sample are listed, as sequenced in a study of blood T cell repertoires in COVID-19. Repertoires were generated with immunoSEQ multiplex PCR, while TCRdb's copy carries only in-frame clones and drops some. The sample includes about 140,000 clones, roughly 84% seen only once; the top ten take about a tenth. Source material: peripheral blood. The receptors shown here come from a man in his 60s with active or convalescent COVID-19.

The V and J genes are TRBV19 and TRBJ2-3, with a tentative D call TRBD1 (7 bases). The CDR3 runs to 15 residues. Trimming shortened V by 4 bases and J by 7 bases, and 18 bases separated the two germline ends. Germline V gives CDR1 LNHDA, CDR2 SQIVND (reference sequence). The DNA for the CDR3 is TGTGCCAGTAGTAGGGCGGGACAGCTCGGGAATACGCAGTATTTT. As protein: CASSRAGQLGNTQYF.

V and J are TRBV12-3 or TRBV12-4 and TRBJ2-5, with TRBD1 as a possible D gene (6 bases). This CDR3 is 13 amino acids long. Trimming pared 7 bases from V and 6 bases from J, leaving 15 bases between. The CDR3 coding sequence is TGTGCCAGCACCCTGGGGGCGTCTCAGACCCAGTACTTC. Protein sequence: CASTLGASQTQYF.

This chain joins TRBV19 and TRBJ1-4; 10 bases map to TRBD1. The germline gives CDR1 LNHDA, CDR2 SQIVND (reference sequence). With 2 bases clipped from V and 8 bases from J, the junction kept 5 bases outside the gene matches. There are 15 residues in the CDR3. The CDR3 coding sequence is TGTGCCAGTAGTATAACCGGGACAGGGGACGAAAAACTGTTTTTT. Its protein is CASSITGTGDEKLFF.

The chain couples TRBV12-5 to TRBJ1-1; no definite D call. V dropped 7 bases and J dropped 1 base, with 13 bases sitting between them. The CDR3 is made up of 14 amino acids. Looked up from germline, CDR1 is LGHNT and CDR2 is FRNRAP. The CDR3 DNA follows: TGTGCTAGTGTCTCAGATTGGCAGAACACTGAAGCTTTCTTT. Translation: CASVSDWQNTEAFF.

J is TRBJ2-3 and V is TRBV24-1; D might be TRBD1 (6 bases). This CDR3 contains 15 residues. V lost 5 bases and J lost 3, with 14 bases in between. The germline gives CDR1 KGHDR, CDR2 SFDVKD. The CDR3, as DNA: TGTGCCACCAGTGTAGGGGGTAGGGGGACAGATACGCAGTATTTT. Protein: CATSVGGRGTDTQYF.

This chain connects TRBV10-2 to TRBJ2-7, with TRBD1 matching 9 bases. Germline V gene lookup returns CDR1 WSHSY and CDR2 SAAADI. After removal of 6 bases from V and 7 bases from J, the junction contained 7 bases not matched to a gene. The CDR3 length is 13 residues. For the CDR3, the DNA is TGCGCCAGCAGGTTGACAGGGGGAGGGGAGCAGTACGTC. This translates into CASRLTGGGEQYV.

The CDR3 is CASRNRGTNTGELFF. CDR3 DNA sequence: TGTGCCAGCAGGAACAGGGGCACGAACACCGGGGAGCTGTTTTTT. The chain couples TRBV6-5 to TRBJ2-2; 7 positions agree with TRBD1. The germline V gene encodes CDR1 MNHEY and CDR2 SVGAGI. The CDR3 is 15 residues long. V was clipped by 6 bases and J by 0 bases; unmatched bases: 4.

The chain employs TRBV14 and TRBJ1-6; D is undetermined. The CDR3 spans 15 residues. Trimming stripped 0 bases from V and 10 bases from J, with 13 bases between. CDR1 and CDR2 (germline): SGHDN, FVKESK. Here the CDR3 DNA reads TGTGCCAGCAGCCAAGATCCCCCAGGTCGGTCACCCCTCCACTTT. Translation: CASSQDPPGRSPLHF. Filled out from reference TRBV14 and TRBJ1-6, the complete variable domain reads EAGVTQFPSHSVIEKGQTVTLRCDPISGHDNLYWYRRVMGKEIKFLLHFVKESKQDESGMPNNRFLAERTGGTYSTLKVQPAELEDSGVYFCASSQDPPGRSPLHFGNGTRLTVT.

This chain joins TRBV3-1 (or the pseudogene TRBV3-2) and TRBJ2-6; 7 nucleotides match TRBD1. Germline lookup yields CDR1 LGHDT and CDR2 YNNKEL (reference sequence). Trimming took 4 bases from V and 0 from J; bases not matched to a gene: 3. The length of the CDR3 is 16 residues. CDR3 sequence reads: CASSLRTGSGANVLTF. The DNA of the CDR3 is TGTGCCAGCAGCCTCCGGACAGGCTCTGGGGCCAACGTCCTGACTTTC.

CDR3 region: CASRLLDEQFF. In nucleotides, the CDR3 is TGTGCCAGCAGACTGCTTGATGAGCAGTTCTTC. This chain links TRBV5-6 with TRBJ2-1; D gene unclear. V was shortened by 5 bases and J by 8 bases, with 8 bases between the two germline ends. The germline gives CDR1 SGHDT, CDR2 YYEEEE. CDR3 length: 11 amino acids. The entire variable domain, with the rest obtained from reference TRBV5-6 and TRBJ2-1, is as follows: DAGVTQSPTHLIKTRGQQVTLRCSPKSGHDTVSWYQQALGQGPQFIFQYYEEEERQRGNFPDRFSGHQFPNYSSELNVNALLLGDSALYLCASRLLDEQFFGPGTRLTVL.

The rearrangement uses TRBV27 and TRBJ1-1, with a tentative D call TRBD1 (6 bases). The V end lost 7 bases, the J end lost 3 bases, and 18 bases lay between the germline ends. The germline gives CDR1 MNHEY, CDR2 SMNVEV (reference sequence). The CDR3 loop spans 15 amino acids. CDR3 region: CASKTIRGGYTEAFF. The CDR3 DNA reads TGTGCCAGCAAGACCATAAGGGGGGGATACACTGAAGCTTTCTTT.

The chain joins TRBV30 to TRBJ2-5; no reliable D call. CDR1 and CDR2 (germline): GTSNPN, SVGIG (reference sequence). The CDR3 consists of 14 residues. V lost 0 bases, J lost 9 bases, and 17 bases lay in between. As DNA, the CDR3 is TGTGCCTGGAGTGTAAACAGCATAAGAGATGCCCAGTACTTC. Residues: CAWSVNSIRDAQYF.

DNA of the CDR3: TGTGCCAGCAGCTCCCGCGGAAGCTTTAATGAAAAACTGTTTTTT. It translates to CASSSRGSFNEKLFF. V and J are TRBV11-3 and TRBJ1-4; D is undetermined. Trimming removed 4 bases from V and 4 bases from J, with 13 bases in between. CDR3 length: 15 amino acids. Germline-derived CDR1 and CDR2 are SGHNT and YENEEA. The whole variable domain, remainder taken from reference TRBV11-3 and TRBJ1-4, is EAGVVQSPRYKIIEKKQPVAFWCNPISGHNTLYWYLQNLGQGPELLIRYENEEAVDDSQLPKDRFSAERLKGVDSTLKIQPAELGDSAVYLCASSSRGSFNEKLFFGSGTQLSVL.

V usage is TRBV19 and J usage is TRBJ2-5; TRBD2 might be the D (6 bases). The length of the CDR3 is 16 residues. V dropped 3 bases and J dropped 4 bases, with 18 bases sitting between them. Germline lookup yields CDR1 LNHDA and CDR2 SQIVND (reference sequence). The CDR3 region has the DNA TGTGCCAGTAGTATGCCTAGGGGAGTGGGGGGAGAGACCCAGTACTTC. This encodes CASSMPRGVGGETQYF.

The CDR3 coding sequence is TGTGCCAGCAGTTACCCCCCGCTAGCGGAAGAGACCCAGTACTTC. This gives the protein CASSYPPLAEETQYF. This sequence joins TRBV6-5 and TRBJ2-5; 7 nucleotides line up with TRBD2. Germline CDR1 reads MNHEY; CDR2 reads SVGAGI. This CDR3 spans 15 amino acids. V dropped 2 bases and J dropped 3; count of bases not matched to a gene: 6.

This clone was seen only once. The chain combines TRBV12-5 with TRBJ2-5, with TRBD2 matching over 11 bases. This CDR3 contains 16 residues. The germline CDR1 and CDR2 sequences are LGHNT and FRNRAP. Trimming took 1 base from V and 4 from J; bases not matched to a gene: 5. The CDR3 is CASGLGTSGRAETQYF. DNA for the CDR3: TGTGCTAGTGGTTTGGGAACTAGCGGGAGAGCAGAGACCCAGTACTTC.

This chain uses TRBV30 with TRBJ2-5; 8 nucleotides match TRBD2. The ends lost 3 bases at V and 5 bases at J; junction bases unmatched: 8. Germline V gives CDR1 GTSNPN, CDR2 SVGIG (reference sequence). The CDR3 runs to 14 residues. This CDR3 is CAWSNGGGSETQYF. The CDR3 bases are TGTGCCTGGAGCAACGGGGGGGGCTCGGAGACCCAGTACTTC.